The rows below give T cell receptor beta chains drawn from one sample of a study of shared clonotypes between healthy human individuals. Sequencing used immunoSEQ multiplex PCR; TCRdb keeps in-frame clones, though not all of them. The table includes fewer than 600,000 clones, about four fifths detected once. The sample taken for sequencing was PBMCs. The receptors shown here come from a woman aged 35 to 49 in good health. Some clones in this sample may be carry-over from other donors' samples. CDR3s include the opening cysteine and the closing phenylalanine or tryptophan. A D gene is named only where the DNA matches it firmly. Clone size appears in some rows only: once, few, many, or a class for an expanded clone.

V	D	size	J	DNA	CDR3
TRBV28	-	-	TRBJ2-1	TGTGCCAGCAGTGCTCCCGCCCGCTCCTACAATGAGCAGTTCTTC	CASSAPARSYNEQFF
TRBV6-1	-	few	TRBJ2-1	TGTGCCAGGACCGCAGACAATGAGCAGTTCTTC	CARTADNEQFF
TRBV6-4	-	-	TRBJ2-3	TGTGCCAGCAGTGGGAGCAGCACAGATACGCAGTATTTT	CASSGSSTDTQYF
TRBV2	TRBD2	-	TRBJ2-2	TGTGCCAGCAGCGCCCTAGCGGGAGTGGCCGGGGAGCTGTTTTTT	CASSALAGVAGELFF
TRBV2	-	-	TRBJ2-4	TGTGCCAGCACTGGCCCGGGCTACATTCAGTACTTC	CASTGPGYIQYF
TRBV11-1	TRBD1	-	TRBJ1-1	TGTGCCAGCAGCTCTGGGACAGGGAACACTGAAGCTTTCTTT	CASSSGTGNTEAFF
TRBV5-1	-	-	TRBJ1-1	TGCGCCAGCAGCTTAGACAGGAACACTGAAGCTTTCTTT	CASSLDRNTEAFF
TRBV9	TRBD2	-	TRBJ2-1	TGTGCCAGCAGCGTAGCTACGGCGGGAGTTTATGAGCAGTTCTTC	CASSVATAGVYEQFF
TRBV19	-	-	TRBJ1-3	TGTGCCAGTAGTTCCAGCCGCGGAAACACCATATATTTT	CASSSSRGNTIYF
TRBV30	-	once	TRBJ2-1	TGTGCCTGGAGTGTCCTAGCGCCACAGGAGCAGTTCTTC	CAWSVLAPQEQFF
TRBV30	-	-	TRBJ1-5	TGTGCCTGGAGTAGGGCCGGAGGCAATCAGCCCCAGCATTTT	CAWSRAGGNQPQHF
TRBV25-1	TRBD1	-	TRBJ1-6	TGTGCCAGCAGTGCCGGGACAGGGTATAATTCACCCCTCCACTTT	CASSAGTGYNSPLHF
TRBV19	TRBD2	few	TRBJ2-5	TGTGCCAGTAGTCCTCGGACTAGCGGGAGGCGCGGGAAGACCCAGTACTTC	CASSPRTSGRRGKTQYF
TRBV11-2	TRBD2	once	TRBJ2-1	TGTGCCAGCAGCTCCTGGCTTGGGACTAGCGGGGTCAATGAGCAGTTCTTC	CASSSWLGTSGVNEQFF
TRBV7-3	TRBD2	-	TRBJ2-1	TGTGCCAGCAGCTTAATGGCGGGAGATTACAATGAGCAGTTCTTC	CASSLMAGDYNEQFF
TRBV5-1	-	-	TRBJ1-2	TGCGCCAGCAGACTAACAACAGGGAGTGAAGGCTACACCTTC	CASRLTTGSEGYTF
TRBV5-1	-	-	TRBJ1-1	TGCGCCAGCAGCTTGGGGACAGACTATGAAGCTTTCTTT	CASSLGTDYEAFF
TRBV6-5	-	-	TRBJ1-3	TGTGCCGCTGCCAGTACGCTTGGAAACACCATATATTTT	CAAASTLGNTIYF
TRBV5-1	-	few	TRBJ2-7	TGCGCCAGCACGCCCGGTGGGGGGCGAGAGCAGTACTTC	CASTPGGGREQYF
TRBV27	-	-	TRBJ1-5	TGTGCCAGCAGTACGGGGGGGCAACAGCCCCAGCATTTT	CASSTGGQQPQHF
TRBV30	-	-	TRBJ2-1	TGTGCCTGGAGTTTTCATTACAATGAGCAGTTCTTC	CAWSFHYNEQFF
TRBV4-1	TRBD1	-	TRBJ1-2	TGCGCCAGCAGCCAAAAGACAGGGAACTATGGCTACACCTTC	CASSQKTGNYGYTF
TRBV30	-	-	TRBJ1-1	TGTGCCTGGAGTTGGGAGAAGGAGGCTTTCTTT	CAWSWEKEAFF
TRBV27	-	few	TRBJ2-5	TGTGCCAGCAGTTTAATCCCAGGGGACGGTCGAGAGACCCAGTACTTC	CASSLIPGDGRETQYF